A selection of T cell receptor beta chains follows, all from one sample in a study of T cell responses to AZD1222 COVID-19 vaccine. Produced via immunoSEQ multiplex PCR; TCRdb's table is partial and in-frame only. The sample holds tens of thousands of clones, around nine tenths seen once. The source was peripheral blood, collected on day 0 of AZD1222 vaccination. All receptors derive from an adult in good health. The CDR3 runs from the conserved cysteine through the conserved F or W. A D gene is named only where the DNA matches it firmly. Some rows have no size entry. The others give once, few or many, or a class for an expanded clone.

>NA|TRBJ1-1|NA|TRBV5-1
TGCGCCAGCAGCTACGTTGGTGGTACTGAAGCTTTCTTT
CASSYVGGTEAFF
>NA|TRBJ1-3|TRBD1|TRBV3-1/TRBV3-2
TGTGCCAGCAGCCTGGGACAGGGGAACACCATATATTTT
CASSLGQGNTIYF
>NA|TRBJ1-4|NA|TRBV5-1
TGCGCCAGCAGCTCCCTGGGGGGGGGACTGAGTAATGAAAAACTGTTTTTT
CASSSLGGGLSNEKLFF
>NA|TRBJ1-1|NA|TRBV2
TGTGCCAGAAGAGCCCAGGGTAACACTGAAGCTTTCTTT
CARRAQGNTEAFF
>NA|TRBJ1-2|TRBD1|TRBV5-5
TGTGCCAGCAGCTTGGTGGTAGGGGGCGCCTATGGCTACACCTTC
CASSLVVGGAYGYTF
>NA|TRBJ2-6|NA|TRBV24-1
TGTGCCACCAGTAACACTGGGGCCAACGTCCTGACTTTC
CATSNTGANVLTF
>once|TRBJ1-1|NA|TRBV5-1
TGCGCCAGCAGTAAAGGGGGGCCGAACACTGAAGCTTTCTTT
CASSKGGPNTEAFF
>NA|TRBJ2-7|NA|TRBV6-2/TRBV6-3
TGTGCCAGCAGTACAGGGCGAGCTCCAAACGAGCAGTACTTC
CASSTGRAPNEQYF
>once|TRBJ2-3|TRBD1|TRBV7-3
TGTGCCAGCAGCCTGGGACAGGGAGGTTTGACAGATACGCAGTATTTT
CASSLGQGGLTDTQYF
>NA|TRBJ1-1|TRBD1|TRBV7-9
TGTGCCAGCAGCGCCCGGACAGGGGCGGCTGAAGCTTTCTTT
CASSARTGAAEAFF
>once|TRBJ1-3|TRBD1|TRBV7-2
TGTGCCAGCAGACTACAGGGGTACTCTGGAAACACCATATATTTT
CASRLQGYSGNTIYF
>NA|TRBJ2-2|TRBD2|TRBV5-1
TGCGCCAGCAGCCTCCGGGTTGGAGCGGGAGTTACCGGGGAGCTGTTTTTT
CASSLRVGAGVTGELFF
>NA|TRBJ2-6|NA|TRBV19
TGTGCCAGTCCGAATTGTGGGGCCAACGTCCTGACTTTC
CASPNCGANVLTF
>NA|TRBJ1-5|NA|TRBV6-5
TGTGCCAGCAGTTTGCCAGGGAGCAATCAGCCCCAGCATTTT
CASSLPGSNQPQHF
>once|TRBJ1-2|TRBD1|TRBV19
TGTGCCAGTAGTATCAAGGCGGACAGGGGCTATGGCTACACCTTC
CASSIKADRGYGYTF
>NA|TRBJ2-5|TRBD1|TRBV7-9
TGTGCCAGCAGCTACAGCGGGGACAGGGGGCTTACGAAGACCCAGTACTTC
CASSYSGDRGLTKTQYF
>NA|TRBJ1-1|NA|TRBV7-3
TGTGCCAGCAGCTTATCGACAGCGGGGAACACTGAAGCTTTCTTT
CASSLSTAGNTEAFF
>NA|TRBJ1-2|TRBD1|TRBV27
TGTGCCAGCAGTCTCTCCGGGACAGGCGGCTATGGCTACACCTTC
CASSLSGTGGYGYTF
>NA|TRBJ1-2|NA|TRBV7-9
TGTGCCAGCAGCTTGGGCAGGGGTGGTTTCTATGGCTACACCTTC
CASSLGRGGFYGYTF
>few|TRBJ1-2|TRBD1|TRBV4-3
TGCGCCAGCAGCCAAGATCTCGAGACAGGGGGCATTGGCTACACCTTC
CASSQDLETGGIGYTF
>NA|TRBJ2-5|TRBD2|TRBV7-6
TGTGCCAGCAGCGACAGACTAGCGGGAGGTTGGGAGACCCAGTACTTC
CASSDRLAGGWETQYF
>NA|TRBJ2-3|NA|TRBV3-1/TRBV3-2
TGTGCCAGCAGCCAATCAGGCACAGATACGCAGTATTTT
CASSQSGTDTQYF
>NA|TRBJ2-5|TRBD2|TRBV9
TGTGCCAGCAGCGCCACTACTAGCGGGGTCGGCACCCAGTACTTC
CASSATTSGVGTQYF
>NA|TRBJ1-3|NA|TRBV7-2
TGTGCCAGCAGCTTAGAAACGCGCTTCGGAAACACCATATATTTT
CASSLETRFGNTIYF
>NA|TRBJ1-1|NA|TRBV25-1
TGTGCCAGCAGTGATTTAGGGGGTGGCACTGAAGCTTTCTTT
CASSDLGGGTEAFF
>NA|TRBJ1-1|NA|TRBV19
TGTGCCAGTAGTATGTCCATCATGAACACTGAAGCTTTCTTT
CASSMSIMNTEAFF
>NA|TRBJ2-5|TRBD1|TRBV24-1
TGTGCCACCAGTGATCAACAGGGGGTACCTGTGGAGACCCAGTACTTC
CATSDQQGVPVETQYF
>NA|TRBJ1-1|TRBD1|TRBV5-1
TGCGCCAGCAGCTCCGGGACAGTGGGCACTGAAGCTTTCTTT
CASSSGTVGTEAFF
>NA|TRBJ2-1|NA|TRBV2
TGTGCCAGCACCCCAGGCCTAGAAGGTGAGCAGTTCTTC
CASTPGLEGEQFF
>NA|TRBJ2-3|NA|TRBV5-5
TGTGCCAGCAGCTTCCAAACAGGGTTTGGAGATACGCAGTATTTT
CASSFQTGFGDTQYF
>NA|TRBJ1-2|NA|TRBV10-3
TGTGCCATCAGTGAGGGCTACTCTAACTATGGCTACACCTTC
CAISEGYSNYGYTF
>NA|TRBJ1-4|NA|TRBV11-2
TGTGCCAGCAGCCCCGTTTCTGGGGTGGGGGAAAAACTGTTTTTT
CASSPVSGVGEKLFF
>NA|TRBJ2-1|TRBD1|TRBV5-5
TGTGCCAGCAGTTTACTGGACAGGGCCGCGTTCTTC
CASSLLDRAAFF
>NA|TRBJ2-5|NA|TRBV5-8
TGTGCCAGCAGCCCCGGGACCACCGACCAAGAGACCCAGTACTTC
CASSPGTTDQETQYF
>NA|TRBJ2-2|TRBD1|TRBV6-2/TRBV6-3
TGTGCCAGCAGTCCACAGGGGGCGGTCACCGGGGAGCTGTTTTTT
CASSPQGAVTGELFF